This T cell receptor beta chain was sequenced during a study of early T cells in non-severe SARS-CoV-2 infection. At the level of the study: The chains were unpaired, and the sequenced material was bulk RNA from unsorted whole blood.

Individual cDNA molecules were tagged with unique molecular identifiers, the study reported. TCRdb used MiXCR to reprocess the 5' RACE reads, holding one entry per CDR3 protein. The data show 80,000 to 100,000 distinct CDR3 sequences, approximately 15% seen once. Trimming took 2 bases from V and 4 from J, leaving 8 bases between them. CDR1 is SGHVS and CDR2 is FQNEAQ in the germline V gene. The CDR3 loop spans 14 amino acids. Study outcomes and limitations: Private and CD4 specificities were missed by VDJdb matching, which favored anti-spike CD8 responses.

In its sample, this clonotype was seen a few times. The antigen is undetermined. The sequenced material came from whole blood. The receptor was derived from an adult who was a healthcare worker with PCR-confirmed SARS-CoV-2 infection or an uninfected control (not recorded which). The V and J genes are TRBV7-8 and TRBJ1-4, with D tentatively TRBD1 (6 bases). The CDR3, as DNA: TGTGCCAGCAGCTTACGACAGGATAATGAAAAACTGTTTTTT. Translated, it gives CASSLRQDNEKLFF. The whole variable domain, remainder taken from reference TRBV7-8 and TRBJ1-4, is GAGVSQSPRYKVAKRGQDVALRCDPISGHVSLFWYQQALGQGPEFLTYFQNEAQLDKSGLPSDRFFAERPEGSVSTLKIQRTQQEDSAVYLCASSLRQDNEKLFFGSGTQLSVL.